Below, 8 T cell receptor beta chains from the same sample are listed, as sequenced in a study of cytomegalovirus exposure and HLA in healthy donors. PCR employed 60 Vbeta and 13 Jbeta primers. Generated by immunoSEQ multiplex PCR, the TCRdb table keeps only in-frame clones and is missing some. The data show more than 85,000 clones, with roughly 70% seen just once and under 1.5% held by the top ten. Sequencing used PBMCs. These receptors came from a man in his forties or fifties in good health and CMV-seronegative.

The gene calls are TRBV10-3 and TRBJ2-7; TRBD2 is a possible D gene (6 bases). Trimming took off 5 bases at V and 7 bases at J, with 21 bases between the two ends. Germline-derived CDR1 and CDR2 are ENHRY and SYGVKD. This CDR3 is 15 amino acids long. For the CDR3, the DNA is TGTGCCATCAGTCCCCTCGAGGAGGGGAGTGCTGAGCAGTACTTC. It codes for CAISPLEEGSAEQYF.

The rearrangement links TRBV6-5 to TRBJ2-5; 7 bases align to TRBD1. The J call may be wrong; the DNA end is better matched by TRBJ2-7. Germline lookup yields CDR1 MNHEY and CDR2 SVGAGI. This CDR3 region has 14 residues. The CDR3 loop is CASSSGQLPYEQYF. The DNA for the CDR3 is TGTGCCAGCAGTTCGGGACAGCTCCCCTACGAGCAGTACTTC.

The V gene is TRBV7-8, the J gene TRBJ2-5; D possibly corresponds to TRBD2 (6 bases). V was clipped by 3 bases and J by 4 bases, with 6 bases between them. The CDR3 covers 12 residues. Germline-derived CDR1 and CDR2 are SGHVS and FQNEAQ. CDR3 nucleotides: TGTGCCAGCAGCTTCGGGGGAGAGACCCAGTACTTC. It specifies CASSFGGETQYF.

V and J are TRBV6-1 and TRBJ1-2; no clear D. The germline V gene encodes CDR1 MNHNS and CDR2 SASEGT. This CDR3 has 13 residues. Trimming cost V 1 base and J 8 bases, with 11 bases left between them. The CDR3, as DNA: TGTGCCAGCAGTGAAGGGCAGGTCGGCGGCTACACCTTC. It is translated as CASSEGQVGGYTF.

This chain connects TRBV9 to TRBJ2-3, with 14 bases that match TRBD2. There are 17 residues in the CDR3. J lost 3 bases, V lost 3 bases, and 6 bases had no gene match. Per germline, CDR1 SGDLS and CDR2 YYNGEE. CDR3 sequence reads: CASSETSGRAVTDTQYF. DNA of the CDR3: TGTGCCAGCAGCGAGACTAGCGGGAGGGCCGTGACAGATACGCAGTATTTT. The full variable domain, its missing parts supplied by reference TRBV9 and TRBJ2-3, is DSGVTQTPKHLITATGQRVTLRCSPRSGDLSVYWYQQSLDQGLQFLIQYYNGEERAKGNILERFSAQQFPDLHSELNLSSLELGDSALYFCASSETSGRAVTDTQYFGPGTRLTVL.

The V gene is TRBV5-6, the J gene TRBJ2-1, with D tentatively TRBD2 (5 bases). Germline values: CDR1 SGHDT, CDR2 YYEEEE. The CDR3 is 16 residues long. Trimming stripped 1 base from V and 2 bases from J, with 13 bases between. The CDR3 DNA reads TGTGCCAGCAGCTTGTCCGGGGTGGTTACCTACAATGAGCAGTTCTTC. It is translated as CASSLSGVVTYNEQFF.

This clone was observed a few times. This sequence joins TRBV9 and TRBJ1-1; 7 bases align to TRBD1. V shed 3 bases and J 5 bases; nucleotides not matched to a gene: 10. CDR1 is SGDLS and CDR2 is YYNGEE in the germline V gene. The CDR3 totals 15 residues. The DNA for the CDR3 is TGTGCCAGCAGCGGCCAATTACAGGGGAATACTGAAGCTTTCTTT. It encodes CASSGQLQGNTEAFF.

The count of this clone is one. The genes are TRBV30 and TRBJ2-6; perhaps TRBD2 as D (6 bases). Deletions cut 3 bases from V and 0 bases from J, with 12 bases between. CDR1 GTSNPN and CDR2 SVGIG come from the germline V gene (reference sequence). The CDR3 loop spans 16 amino acids. The CDR3 nucleotides are TGTGCCTGGAGCCCGGGACTGACCTCTGGGGCCAACGTCCTGACTTTC. Protein sequence: CAWSPGLTSGANVLTF.